This record looks at one TCR beta chain sequence and its context. This clone was seen once. Its antigen remains undetermined. Base quality data are lacking; no much larger clone is found one base away. CDR1 and CDR2 were assigned from the germline V gene as LGHNA and YNFKEQ. The CDR3 contains 18 residues, cysteine and phenylalanine counted. The entry retains the CDR3 DNA only, 54 bases that are in frame from base 1. Trimming takes 0 bases from V and 4 bases from J, and the germline ends sit 22 bases apart. The data are from a study of control samples from healthy donors and cancer patients (dated by TCRdb to the early 2020s). To prepare the library, the immunoSEQ multiplex PCR assay was applied. The source is immuneACCESS, and TCRdb retained only in-frame sequences with V and J called. Part of the clones is not carried over; for the studies checked, unresolved V genes explain less than half of this, and the remainder is unexplained. The sample records 90,000 to 130,000 clones, almost 85% of which are singletons. The ten largest clones represent 6% to 8% of the sample.

The TCR originated in a man aged 18 to 30 in good health. Sequenced input: blood. The chain is made from TRBV4-2 and TRBJ2-7; the D gene is perhaps TRBD2, on 7 matching bases. The sequenced DNA is TGTGCCAGCAGCCAAGAGGAGGCGGGGGCTCTGCGGTGGTACGAGCAGTACTTC. This sequence encodes CASSQEEAGALRWYEQYF.